These 28 T cell receptor beta chains came from one sample sequenced in a study of Tregs in tolerant kidney transplant recipients. TCRdb's table, derived via immunoSEQ multiplex PCR, lists solely in-frame clones and lacks some. In the table there are roughly 99,000 clones, more than 85% of which are singletons. Sequenced material: CD4+ T cells from blood, taken before the transplant. Receptors were obtained from a human donor who received a combined kidney and bone marrow transplant.

This clone was observed a single time. The V gene is TRBV19, the J gene TRBJ1-3; 8 positions match TRBD1. The V gene's germline CDR1 is LNHDA and CDR2 SQIVND (reference sequence). The CDR3 is made up of 15 amino acids. V lost 2 bases to trimming and J lost 4 bases; unmatched junction nucleotides: 4. The CDR3 DNA follows: TGTGCCAGTAGTATACAGGGGGCGCTCGGAAACACCATATATTTT. Translated, it gives CASSIQGALGNTIYF.

About this clone itself: The same CDR3 also results from other DNA sequences found in this sample. The gene calls are TRBV7-2 and TRBJ2-7; no reliable D call. The germline V gene has CDR1 SGHTA and CDR2 FQGNSA. The V end lost 1 base, the J end lost 0 bases, and 7 bases lay between the germline ends. This CDR3 spans 14 amino acids. The CDR3 is CASSLDRYSYEQYF. The DNA of the CDR3 is TGTGCCAGCAGCTTAGACAGATACTCCTACGAGCAGTACTTC.

This chain uses TRBV19 with TRBJ2-3; 9 nucleotides match TRBD2. CDR1 is LNHDA and CDR2 is SQIVND in the germline V gene (reference sequence). CDR3 size: 17 residues. J lost 7 bases, V lost 3 bases, and 14 bases had no gene match. This chain's CDR3 is CASSIRTLAGPRNTQYF. CDR3 nucleotide sequence: TGTGCCAGTAGTATCCGAACACTAGCGGGCCCGCGGAATACGCAGTATTTT.

This chain connects TRBV28 to TRBJ2-2; TRBD1 matches 7 bases. There are 13 residues in the CDR3. The V gene end was trimmed by 7 bases and the J gene end by 4 bases; junction bases not matched to a gene: 3. Germline V gene data show CDR1 as MDHEN and CDR2 as SYDVKM. CDR3 loop: CASNSGGTGELFF. CDR3 DNA: TGTGCCAGCAATTCAGGGGGCACCGGGGAGCTGTTTTTT.

The chain combines TRBV6-7 with TRBJ2-7; 10 bases are a match to TRBD2. TRBV6-7 is placed among ORFs of uncertain function. The CDR3 is 15 residues long. With 5 bases clipped from V and 3 bases from J, the junction kept 7 bases outside the gene matches. The CDR3, as DNA: TGTGCCAGCAGTCGGCGGCTAGCGGGAGTCTACGAGCAGTACTTC. This encodes CASSRRLAGVYEQYF.

The V call is TRBV9, the J call TRBJ1-6, with TRBD1 identical over 8 bases. The V segment lost 4 bases and the J segment 8 bases; nucleotides outside the gene matches: 5. CDR1 and CDR2 (germline): SGDLS, YYNGEE. The CDR3 loop spans 14 amino acids. CDR3 amino acids: CASSNRDRYSPLHF. The CDR3 coding sequence is TGTGCCAGCAGCAACCGGGACAGGTATTCACCCCTCCACTTT.

With regard to this clone: Other nucleotide sequences from this sample produce the same CDR3. The V gene is TRBV28, the J gene TRBJ1-6; D may be TRBD1 (6 bases). Germline V CDR1 and CDR2: MDHEN, SYDVKM. Trimming took 7 bases from V and 7 from J, leaving 23 bases between them. The CDR3 contains 17 residues. The CDR3 is CASKFGSQGLGNSPLHF. In nucleotides, the CDR3 is TGTGCCAGCAAGTTTGGTTCACAGGGACTAGGGAATTCACCCCTCCACTTT.

This rearrangement joins TRBV28 to TRBJ1-2, with 9 bases fitting TRBD1. CDR1 MDHEN and CDR2 SYDVKM come from the germline V gene. After removal of 4 bases from V and 2 bases from J, the junction contained 5 bases not matched to a gene. This CDR3 spans 15 amino acids. The CDR3 loop reads CASSSGTGTNYGYTF. In DNA form, the CDR3 reads TGTGCCAGCAGTTCCGGGACAGGGACGAACTATGGCTACACCTTC.

CDR3 sequence: CAWTSGMYNEQFF. CDR3 DNA sequence: TGTGCCTGGACTAGCGGGATGTACAATGAGCAGTTCTTC. The chain employs TRBV30 and TRBJ2-1; 9 bases align to TRBD2. This CDR3 has 13 residues. V was pared by 4 bases and J by 4 bases, with 2 bases of the junction left unmatched. Germline loops: CDR1 GTSNPN, CDR2 SVGIG (reference sequence). Using reference TRBV30 and TRBJ2-1 for the parts outside the CDR3, the full variable domain is SQTIHQWPATLVQPVGSPLSLECTVEGTSNPNLYWYRQAAGRGLQLLFYSVGIGQISSEVPQNLSASRPQDRQFILSSKKLLLSDSGFYLCAWTSGMYNEQFFGPGTRLTVL.

V is TRBV6-6 and J is TRBJ2-3; TRBD1 matches at 8 bases. From germline, CDR1 is MNHNY and CDR2 SVGAGI (reference sequence). The length of the CDR3 is 15 residues. The ends lost 4 bases at V and 1 base at J; junction bases unmatched: 4. The CDR3 here is CASSLTGVGTDTQYF. In nucleotides, the CDR3 is TGTGCCAGCAGTTTGACAGGGGTAGGCACAGATACGCAGTATTTT.

The genes are TRBV10-3 and TRBJ2-7; 7 bases line up with TRBD1. The CDR3 is 14 amino acids. Germline assignment: CDR1 ENHRY and CDR2 SYGVKD. V lost 4 bases to trimming and J lost 3 bases; unmatched junction nucleotides: 6. Here the CDR3 DNA reads TGTGCCATCAGTGCCAACCGGGACAGCTACGAGCAGTACTTC. It specifies CAISANRDSYEQYF.

The chain is built from TRBV28 and TRBJ1-2; possible D gene TRBD1, 5 bases. CDR3 size: 13 residues. Trimming stripped 4 bases from V and 6 bases from J, with 12 bases between. Germline values: CDR1 MDHEN, CDR2 SYDVKM. The CDR3 sequence: CASSYAGWDGYTF. The CDR3 DNA reads TGTGCCAGCAGTTACGCAGGGTGGGATGGCTACACCTTC.

The chain is built from TRBV7-2 and TRBJ2-1; possible D gene TRBD1, 7 bases. Germline V CDR1 and CDR2: SGHTA, FQGNSA. This CDR3 has 15 residues. The germline V and J ends were trimmed by 3 bases and 8 bases, with 17 bases remaining between them. CDR3 DNA sequence: TGTGCCAGCAGCTTGATGGGACTGGGACAGCATGAGCAGTTCTTC. This sequence encodes CASSLMGLGQHEQFF.

This clone showed up just once. CDR3 nucleotides: TGTGCCAGCAGCTTACGCCCAGTGGGGACTATGGGGACCGGGGAGCTGTTTTTT. Residues: CASSLRPVGTMGTGELFF. The rearrangement links TRBV7-3 to TRBJ2-2; 7 bases agree with TRBD2. Looked up from germline, CDR1 is SGHTA and CDR2 is FQGTGA. J was trimmed by 5 bases and V by 2 bases; bases with no gene match: 14. The CDR3 is made up of 18 amino acids.

This clone was observed once. The chain couples TRBV7-2 to TRBJ2-2; 8 nucleotides agree with TRBD1. Germline V gives CDR1 SGHTA, CDR2 FQGNSA. The CDR3 spans 15 residues. Losses at the gene ends were 3 bases for V and 6 bases for J; bases not matched to a gene: 6. CDR3 protein: CASSFSAGGSGELFF. CDR3 coding DNA: TGTGCCAGCAGCTTTTCTGCAGGGGGCTCCGGGGAGCTGTTTTTT.

This chain joins TRBV11-1 and TRBJ2-7; tentatively, D is TRBD1 (6 bases). Germline V CDR1 and CDR2: SGHAT, FQDESV (reference sequence). The V and J ends lost 2 bases and 2 bases respectively, with 19 bases between them. The CDR3 spans 17 residues. CDR3 DNA sequence: TGTGCCAGCAGCTTAATCCCCACAGGGTTAAGGACCTACGAGCAGTACTTC. This codes for CASSLIPTGLRTYEQYF.

V and J are TRBV5-1 and TRBJ1-4; TRBD1 matches at 8 bases. V lost 6 bases to trimming and J lost 4 bases; unmatched junction nucleotides: 5. CDR3 size: 14 residues. The germline gives CDR1 SGHRS, CDR2 YFSETQ. The CDR3 is CASTNGQGNEKLFF. For the CDR3, the DNA is TGCGCCAGCACAAATGGACAGGGTAATGAAAAACTGTTTTTT.

This clone was detected only a few times. This chain joins TRBV19 and TRBJ1-5; 9 bases align to TRBD1. The CDR3 length is 14 residues. V was pared by 3 bases and J by 5 bases, with 2 bases of the junction left unmatched. Germline V gene sequence: CDR1 LNHDA, CDR2 SQIVND (reference sequence). The CDR3 nucleotides read TGTGCCAGTAGTATCTGGGACAGGGATCAGCCCCAGCATTTT. Translating gives CASSIWDRDQPQHF.

The rearrangement links TRBV29-1 to TRBJ2-2; 9 bases match TRBD2. From germline, CDR1 is SQVTM and CDR2 ANQGSEA. J was trimmed by 2 bases and V by 5 bases; bases with no gene match: 3. The CDR3 has 14 amino acids. For the CDR3, the DNA is TGCAGCGTTTTAGCGGGGGTTAACACCGGGGAGCTGTTTTTT. Translation gives CSVLAGVNTGELFF.

A word on this clone: Other DNA sequences in the same sample also yield this CDR3. The V gene is TRBV5-1, the J gene TRBJ1-6; maybe TRBD1 (6 bases). This CDR3 is 15 amino acids long. CDR1 is SGHRS, CDR2 YFSETQ, per germline. V lost 3 bases to trimming and J lost 7 bases, with 14 bases between them. CDR3 coding DNA: TGCGCCAGCAGCTGGTTGGGACAAGGAAATTCACCCCTCCACTTT. It is translated as CASSWLGQGNSPLHF.

This chain links TRBV5-1 with TRBJ2-2; D may be TRBD2 (5 bases). Trimming took off 6 bases at V and 2 bases at J, with 14 bases between the two ends. Per the germline V gene, CDR1 is SGHRS and CDR2 is YFSETQ. This CDR3 has 15 residues. The CDR3 sequence is CASKERTGNTGELFF. The DNA of the CDR3 is TGCGCCAGCAAGGAGAGGACGGGAAACACCGGGGAGCTGTTTTTT. The whole variable domain, filled in from reference TRBV5-1 and TRBJ2-2, reads KAGVTQTPRYLIKTRGQQVTLSCSPISGHRSVSWYQQTPGQGLQFLFEYFSETQRNKGNFPGRFSGRQFSNSRSEMNVSTLELGDSALYLCASKERTGNTGELFFGEGSRLTVL.

This clone was picked up one time. The genes are TRBV11-2 and TRBJ2-2; 9 nucleotides match TRBD1. The CDR3 is made up of 16 amino acids. The V and J ends lost 5 bases and 1 base, in that order; junction bases with no gene match: 5. Per germline, CDR1 SGHAT and CDR2 FQNNGV. CDR3 sequence: CASSPYRGLNTGELFF. The CDR3 region has the DNA TGTGCCAGCAGCCCCTACAGGGGGCTGAACACCGGGGAGCTGTTTTTT. Full variable domain (missing parts from reference TRBV11-2 and TRBJ2-2): EAGVAQSPRYKIIEKRQSVAFWCNPISGHATLYWYQQILGQGPKLLIQFQNNGVVDDSQLPKDRFSAERLKGVDSTLKIQPAKLEDSAVYLCASSPYRGLNTGELFFGEGSRLTVL.

The gene calls are TRBV10-3 and TRBJ2-1; D uncertain. Germline lookup yields CDR1 ENHRY and CDR2 SYGVKD. The V and J ends lost 9 bases and 0 bases respectively, with 6 bases between them. This CDR3 spans 12 amino acids. CDR3 nucleotides: TGTGCCATGCGGAGCTCCTACAATGAGCAGTTCTTC. Its protein product is CAMRSSYNEQFF.

The chain combines TRBV7-9 with TRBJ1-4; D might be TRBD1 (6 bases). Germline lookup yields CDR1 SEHNR and CDR2 FQNEAQ (reference sequence). This CDR3 has 15 amino acids. V was shortened by 5 bases and J by 2 bases, with 12 bases between the two germline ends. The CDR3 nucleotides are TGTGCCAGCAGCATCCAACAGGGCACTAATGAAAAACTGTTTTTT. Protein: CASSIQQGTNEKLFF.

This clone came up once. This sequence joins TRBV11-3 and TRBJ2-2; no clear D. Trimming removed 6 bases at V and 4 bases at J, with 9 bases between. The CDR3 contains 13 residues. Per germline, CDR1 SGHNT and CDR2 YENEEA. Here the CDR3 reads CASRARPTGELFF. The CDR3 nucleotides are TGTGCCAGCAGAGCCAGGCCCACCGGGGAGCTGTTTTTT.

V gene TRBV19 combines with J gene TRBJ2-5, with 14 nucleotides matching TRBD2. The V segment lost 3 bases and the J segment 5 bases; nucleotides outside the gene matches: 8. This CDR3 is built from 17 residues. Germline values: CDR1 LNHDA, CDR2 SQIVND (reference sequence). CDR3 bases: TGTGCCAGTAGTATGGGACTAGCGGGGGCTCAAAGTGAGACCCAGTACTTC. Translated: CASSMGLAGAQSETQYF.

This chain joins TRBV29-1 and TRBJ2-2, with TRBD2 identical over 9 bases. The V segment lost 2 bases and the J segment 8 bases; nucleotides outside the gene matches: 12. CDR3 length: 16 residues. Germline V lookup: CDR1 SQVTM, CDR2 ANQGSEA. CDR3 in amino acids: CSVERTSERVLGELFF. The CDR3 nucleotides read TGCAGCGTTGAACGGACTAGCGAGAGGGTATTAGGGGAGCTGTTTTTT.

The chain has TRBV29-1 and TRBJ2-1; D possibly corresponds to TRBD2 (6 bases). Germline CDR1 is SQVTM and CDR2 is ANQGSEA. Deletions cut 6 bases from V and 0 bases from J, with 12 bases between. The CDR3 has 14 amino acids. For the CDR3, the DNA is TGCAGCGTGCGGGTGACTAGCTCCTACAATGAGCAGTTCTTC. Translating gives CSVRVTSSYNEQFF.